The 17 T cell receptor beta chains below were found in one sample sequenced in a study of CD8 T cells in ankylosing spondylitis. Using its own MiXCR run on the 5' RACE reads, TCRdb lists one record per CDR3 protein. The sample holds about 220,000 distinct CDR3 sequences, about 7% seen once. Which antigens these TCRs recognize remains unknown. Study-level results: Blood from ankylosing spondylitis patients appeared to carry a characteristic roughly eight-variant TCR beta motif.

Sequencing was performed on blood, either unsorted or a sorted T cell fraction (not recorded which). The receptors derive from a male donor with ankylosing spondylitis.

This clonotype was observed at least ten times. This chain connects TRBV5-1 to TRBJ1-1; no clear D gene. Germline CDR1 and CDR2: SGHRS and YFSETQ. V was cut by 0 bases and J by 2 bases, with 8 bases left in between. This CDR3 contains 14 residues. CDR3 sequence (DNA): TGCGCCAGCAGCTTGGCCGTGTCCAACACTGAAGCTTTCTTT. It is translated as CASSLAVSNTEAFF.

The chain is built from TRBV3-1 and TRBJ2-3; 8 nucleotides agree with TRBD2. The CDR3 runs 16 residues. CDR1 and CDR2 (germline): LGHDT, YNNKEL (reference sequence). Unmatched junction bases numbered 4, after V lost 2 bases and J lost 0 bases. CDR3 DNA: TGTGCCAGCAGCCAAAACCGGGGGGGAAGCACAGATACGCAGTATTTT. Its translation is CASSQNRGGSTDTQYF.

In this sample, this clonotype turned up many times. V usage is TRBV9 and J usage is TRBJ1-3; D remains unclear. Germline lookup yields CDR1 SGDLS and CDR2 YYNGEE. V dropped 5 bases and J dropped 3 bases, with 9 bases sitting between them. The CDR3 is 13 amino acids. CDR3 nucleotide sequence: TGTGCCAGCAGGGGAGACGGTGGAAACACCATATATTTT. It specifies CASRGDGGNTIYF.

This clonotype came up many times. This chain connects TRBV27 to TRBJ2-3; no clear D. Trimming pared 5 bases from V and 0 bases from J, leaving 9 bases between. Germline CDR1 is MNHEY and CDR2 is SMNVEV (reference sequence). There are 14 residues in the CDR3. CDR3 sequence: CASSPTASTDTQYF. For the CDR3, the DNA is TGTGCCAGCAGTCCGACCGCTAGCACAGATACGCAGTATTTT.

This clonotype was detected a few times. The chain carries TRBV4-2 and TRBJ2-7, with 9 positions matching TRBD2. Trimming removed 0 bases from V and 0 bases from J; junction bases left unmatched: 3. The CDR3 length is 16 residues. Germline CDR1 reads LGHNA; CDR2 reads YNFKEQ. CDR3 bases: TGTGCCAGCAGCCAAGATGAGACTAGCGGCTCCTACGAGCAGTACTTC. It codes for CASSQDETSGSYEQYF.

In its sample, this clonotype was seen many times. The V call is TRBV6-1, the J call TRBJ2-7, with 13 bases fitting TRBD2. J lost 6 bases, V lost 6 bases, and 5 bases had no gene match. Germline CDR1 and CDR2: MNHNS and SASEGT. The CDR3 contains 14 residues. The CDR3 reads CASRGLAGPLEQYF. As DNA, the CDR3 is TGTGCCAGCAGGGGACTAGCGGGACCTCTCGAGCAGTACTTC.

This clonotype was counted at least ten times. CDR3 protein: CASSPAASSSYNSPLHF. The DNA for the CDR3 is TGCGCCAGCAGCCCGGCCGCCTCGAGCTCCTATAATTCACCCCTCCACTTT. The chain carries TRBV4-1 and TRBJ1-6; unclear D gene. CDR1 and CDR2 from the germline V gene are MGHRA and YSYEKL. Deletions cut 4 bases from V and 0 bases from J, with 13 bases between. CDR3 length equals 17 residues.

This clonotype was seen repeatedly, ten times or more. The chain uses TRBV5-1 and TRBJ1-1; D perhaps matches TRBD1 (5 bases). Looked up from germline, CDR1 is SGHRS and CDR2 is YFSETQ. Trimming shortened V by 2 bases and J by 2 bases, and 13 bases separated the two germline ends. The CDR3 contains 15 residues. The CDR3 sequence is CASSFPGRANTEAFF. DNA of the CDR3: TGCGCCAGCAGCTTCCCGGGACGCGCTAACACTGAAGCTTTCTTT.

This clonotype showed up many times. The CDR3 sequence is CASSFGQGDEQYF. The CDR3, as DNA: TGTGCCAGCAGCTTCGGACAGGGCGACGAGCAGTACTTC. The chain couples TRBV5-4 to TRBJ2-7; 8 bases are a match to TRBD1. The V segment lost 2 bases and the J segment 5 bases; nucleotides outside the gene matches: 3. The CDR3 is 13 amino acids. CDR1 and CDR2 from the germline V gene are SGHNT and YYREEE (reference sequence).

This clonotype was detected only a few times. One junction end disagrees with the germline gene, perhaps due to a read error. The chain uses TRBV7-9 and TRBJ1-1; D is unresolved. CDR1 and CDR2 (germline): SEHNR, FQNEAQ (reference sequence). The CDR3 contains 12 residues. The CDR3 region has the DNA TGTGCCAGCAGCTTACATAGGACTGAGGCTTTCTTT. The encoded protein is CASSLHRTEAFF.

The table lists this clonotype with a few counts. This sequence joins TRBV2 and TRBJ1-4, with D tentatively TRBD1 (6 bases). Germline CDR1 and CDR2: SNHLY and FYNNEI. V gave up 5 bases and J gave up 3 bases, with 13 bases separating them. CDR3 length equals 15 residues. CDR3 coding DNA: TGTGCCAGCAGTACCAGGGGTTTTTCTAATGAAAAACTGTTTTTT. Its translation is CASSTRGFSNEKLFF.

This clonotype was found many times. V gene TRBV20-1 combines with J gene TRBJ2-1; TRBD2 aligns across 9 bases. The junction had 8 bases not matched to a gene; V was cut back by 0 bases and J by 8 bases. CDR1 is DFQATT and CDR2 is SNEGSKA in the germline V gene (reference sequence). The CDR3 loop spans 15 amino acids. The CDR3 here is CSARELTAGGYEQFF. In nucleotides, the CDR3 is TGCAGTGCTAGAGAGTTAACAGCGGGAGGTTATGAGCAGTTCTTC.

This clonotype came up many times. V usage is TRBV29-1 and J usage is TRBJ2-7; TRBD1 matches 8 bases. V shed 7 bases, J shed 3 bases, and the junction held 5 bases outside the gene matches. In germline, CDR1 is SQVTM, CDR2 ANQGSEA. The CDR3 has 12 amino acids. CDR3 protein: CSAEDRDYEQYF. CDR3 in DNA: TGCAGCGCAGAGGACAGGGACTACGAGCAGTACTTC.

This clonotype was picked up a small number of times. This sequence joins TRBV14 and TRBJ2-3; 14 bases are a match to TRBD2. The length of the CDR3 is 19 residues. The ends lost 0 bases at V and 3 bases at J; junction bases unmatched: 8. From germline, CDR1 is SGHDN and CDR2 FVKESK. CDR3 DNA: TGTGCCAGCAGCCAAGATGGGACTAGCGGGAGAAGAAGAACAGATACGCAGTATTTT. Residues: CASSQDGTSGRRRTDTQYF.

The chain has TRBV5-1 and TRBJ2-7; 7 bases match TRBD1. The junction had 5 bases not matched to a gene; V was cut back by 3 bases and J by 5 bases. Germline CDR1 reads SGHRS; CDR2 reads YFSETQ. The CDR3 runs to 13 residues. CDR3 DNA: TGCGCCAGCAGCTGGGAAGGGGGCAACGAGCAGTACTTC. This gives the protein CASSWEGGNEQYF.

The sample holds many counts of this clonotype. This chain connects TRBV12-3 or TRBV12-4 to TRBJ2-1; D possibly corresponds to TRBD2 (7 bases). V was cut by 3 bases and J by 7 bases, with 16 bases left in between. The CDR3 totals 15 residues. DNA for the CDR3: TGTGCCAGCAGTTTTGGGGGGGCGGTGATGAATGAGCAGTTCTTC. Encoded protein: CASSFGGAVMNEQFF.

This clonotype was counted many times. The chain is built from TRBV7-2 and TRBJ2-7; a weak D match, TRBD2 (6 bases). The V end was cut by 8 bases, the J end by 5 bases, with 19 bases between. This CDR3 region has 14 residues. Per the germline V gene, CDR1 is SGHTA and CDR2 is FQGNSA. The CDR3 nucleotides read TGTGCCAGCTGTCCCCTTACGGGGGAAGACGAGCAGTACTTC. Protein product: CASCPLTGEDEQYF.